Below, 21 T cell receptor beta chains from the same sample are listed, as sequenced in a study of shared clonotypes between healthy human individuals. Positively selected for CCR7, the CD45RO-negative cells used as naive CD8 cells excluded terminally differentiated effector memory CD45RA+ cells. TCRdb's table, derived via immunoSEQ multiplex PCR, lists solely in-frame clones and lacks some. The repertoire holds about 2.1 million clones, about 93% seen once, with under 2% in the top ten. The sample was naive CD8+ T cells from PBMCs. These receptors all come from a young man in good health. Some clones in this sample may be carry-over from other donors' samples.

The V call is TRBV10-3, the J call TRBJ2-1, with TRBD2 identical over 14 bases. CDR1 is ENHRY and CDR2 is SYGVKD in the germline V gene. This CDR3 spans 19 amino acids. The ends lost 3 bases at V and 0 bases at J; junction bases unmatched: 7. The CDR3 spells CAISDRLAGGQSSYNEQFF. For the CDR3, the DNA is TGTGCCATCAGTGATCGACTAGCGGGAGGGCAGAGCTCCTACAATGAGCAGTTCTTC.

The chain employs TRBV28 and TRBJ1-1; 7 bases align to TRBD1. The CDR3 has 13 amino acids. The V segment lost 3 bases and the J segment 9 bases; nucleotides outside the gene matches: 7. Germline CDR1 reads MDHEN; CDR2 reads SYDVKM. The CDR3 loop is CASSFRRQGQAFF. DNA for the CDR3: TGTGCCAGCAGTTTCCGTCGACAGGGCCAAGCTTTCTTT. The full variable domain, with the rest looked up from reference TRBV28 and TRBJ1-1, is DVKVTQSSRYLVKRTGEKVFLECVQDMDHENMFWYRQDPGLGLRLIYFSYDVKMKEKGDIPEGYSVSREKKERFSLILESASTNQTSMYLCASSFRRQGQAFFGQGTRLTVV.

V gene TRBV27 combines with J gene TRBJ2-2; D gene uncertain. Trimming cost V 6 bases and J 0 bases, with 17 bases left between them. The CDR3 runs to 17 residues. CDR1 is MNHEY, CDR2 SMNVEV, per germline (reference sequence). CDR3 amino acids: CASSSHQTPANTGELFF. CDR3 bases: TGTGCCAGCAGCTCACACCAGACCCCGGCGAACACCGGGGAGCTGTTTTTT.

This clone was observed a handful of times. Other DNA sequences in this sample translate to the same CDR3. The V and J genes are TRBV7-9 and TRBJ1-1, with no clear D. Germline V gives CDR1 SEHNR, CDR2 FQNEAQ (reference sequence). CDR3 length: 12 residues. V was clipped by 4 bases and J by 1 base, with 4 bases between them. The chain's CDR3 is CASSSANTEAFF. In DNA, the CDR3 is TGTGCCAGCAGCTCAGCGAACACTGAAGCTTTCTTT.

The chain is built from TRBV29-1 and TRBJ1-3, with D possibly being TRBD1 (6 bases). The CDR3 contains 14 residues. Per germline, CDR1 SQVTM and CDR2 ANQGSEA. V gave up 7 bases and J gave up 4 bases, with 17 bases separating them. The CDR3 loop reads CSAELGRGGNTIYF. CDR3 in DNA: TGCAGCGCCGAACTGGGCAGGGGCGGAAACACCATATATTTT.

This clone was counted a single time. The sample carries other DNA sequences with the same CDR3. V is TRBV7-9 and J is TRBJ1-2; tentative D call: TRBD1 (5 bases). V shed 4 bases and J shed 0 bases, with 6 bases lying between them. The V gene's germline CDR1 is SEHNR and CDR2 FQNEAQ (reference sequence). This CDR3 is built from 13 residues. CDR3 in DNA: TGTGCCAGCAGCTCGGGGGCTAACTATGGCTACACCTTC. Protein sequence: CASSSGANYGYTF.

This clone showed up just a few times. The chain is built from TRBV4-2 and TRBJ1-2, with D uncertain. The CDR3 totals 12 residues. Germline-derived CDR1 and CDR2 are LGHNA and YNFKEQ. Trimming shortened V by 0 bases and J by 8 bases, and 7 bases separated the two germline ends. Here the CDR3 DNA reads TGTGCCAGCAGCCAAGATCTGCGAGGCTACACCTTC. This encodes CASSQDLRGYTF.

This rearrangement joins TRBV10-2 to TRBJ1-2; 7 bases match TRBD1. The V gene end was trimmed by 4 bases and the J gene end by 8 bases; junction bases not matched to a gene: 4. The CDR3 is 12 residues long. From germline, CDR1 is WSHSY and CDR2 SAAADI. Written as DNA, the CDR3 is TGCGCCAGCAGTGGCCAGGGGGGCGGCTACACCTTC. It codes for CASSGQGGGYTF.

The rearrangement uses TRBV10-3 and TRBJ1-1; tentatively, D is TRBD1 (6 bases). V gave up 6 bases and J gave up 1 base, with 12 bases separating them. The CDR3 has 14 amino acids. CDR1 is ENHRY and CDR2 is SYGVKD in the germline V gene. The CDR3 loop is CAISTTGTNTEAFF. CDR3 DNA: TGTGCCATCAGCACAACAGGGACGAACACTGAAGCTTTCTTT.

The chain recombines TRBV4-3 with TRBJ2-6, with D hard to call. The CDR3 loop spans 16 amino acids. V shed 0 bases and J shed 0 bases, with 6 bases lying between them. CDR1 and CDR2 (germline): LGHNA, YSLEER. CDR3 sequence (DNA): TGCGCCAGCAGCCAAGATAGTCACTCTGGGGCCAACGTCCTGACTTTC. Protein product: CASSQDSHSGANVLTF.

In DNA, the CDR3 is TGTGCCAGCAGAGAATACCCGTGGGGGGCCGTAGCCAAAAACATTCAGTACTTC. It translates to CASREYPWGAVAKNIQYF. V usage is TRBV6-1 and J usage is TRBJ2-4; D may be TRBD1 or TRBD2 (6 bases each). V was clipped by 6 bases and J by 0 bases, with 21 bases between them. This CDR3 comprises 18 residues. Per the germline V gene, CDR1 is MNHNS and CDR2 is SASEGT.

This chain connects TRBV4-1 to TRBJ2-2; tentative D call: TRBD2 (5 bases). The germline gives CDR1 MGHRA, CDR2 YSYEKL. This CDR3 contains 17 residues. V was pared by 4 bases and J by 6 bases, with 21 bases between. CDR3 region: CASSLSDLAGSAGELFF. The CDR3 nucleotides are TGCGCCAGCAGCCTAAGCGATCTAGCCGGATCGGCCGGGGAGCTGTTTTTT.

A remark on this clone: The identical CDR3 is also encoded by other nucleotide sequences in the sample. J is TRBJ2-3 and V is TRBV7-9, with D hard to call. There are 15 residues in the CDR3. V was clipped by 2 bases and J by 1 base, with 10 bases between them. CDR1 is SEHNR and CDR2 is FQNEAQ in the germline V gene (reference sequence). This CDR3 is CASSLFGRGTDTQYF. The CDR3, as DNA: TGTGCCAGCAGCTTATTCGGTCGAGGCACAGATACGCAGTATTTT.

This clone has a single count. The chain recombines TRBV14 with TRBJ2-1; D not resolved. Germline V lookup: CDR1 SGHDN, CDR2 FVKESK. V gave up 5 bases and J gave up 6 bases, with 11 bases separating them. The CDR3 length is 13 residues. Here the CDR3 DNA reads TGTGCCAGCAGCTTAGGACCATCCAATGAGCAGTTCTTC. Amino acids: CASSLGPSNEQFF.

The CDR3 region has the DNA TGTGCCAGCAGCCTACTAACGGCGGGAGGCCCCGAGACCCAGTACTTC. As protein: CASSLLTAGGPETQYF. J is TRBJ2-5 and V is TRBV7-9; 8 bases are shared with TRBD2. V trimming: 5 bases; J trimming: 5 bases; junction bases outside the gene matches: 13. Germline CDR1 and CDR2: SEHNR and FQNEAQ (reference sequence). CDR3 length: 16 residues.

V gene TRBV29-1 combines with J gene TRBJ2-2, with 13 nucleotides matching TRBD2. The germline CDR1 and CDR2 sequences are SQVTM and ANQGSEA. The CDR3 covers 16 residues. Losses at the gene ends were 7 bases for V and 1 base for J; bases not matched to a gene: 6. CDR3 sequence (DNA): TGCAGCGCCCGACTAGCGGGAGGCAAGAACACCGGGGAGCTGTTTTTT. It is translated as CSARLAGGKNTGELFF.

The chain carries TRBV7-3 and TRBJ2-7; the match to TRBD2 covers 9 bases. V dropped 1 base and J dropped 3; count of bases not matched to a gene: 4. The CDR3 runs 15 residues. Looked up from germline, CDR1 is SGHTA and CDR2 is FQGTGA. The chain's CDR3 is CASSLMPSGIYEQYF. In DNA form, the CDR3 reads TGTGCCAGCAGCTTAATGCCTAGCGGGATCTACGAGCAGTACTTC.

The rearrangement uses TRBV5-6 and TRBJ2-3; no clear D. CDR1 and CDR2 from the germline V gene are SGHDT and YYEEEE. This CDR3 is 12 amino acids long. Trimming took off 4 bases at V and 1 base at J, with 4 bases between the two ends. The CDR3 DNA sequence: TGTGCCAGCAGCGAAGGCACAGATACGCAGTATTTT. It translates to CASSEGTDTQYF.

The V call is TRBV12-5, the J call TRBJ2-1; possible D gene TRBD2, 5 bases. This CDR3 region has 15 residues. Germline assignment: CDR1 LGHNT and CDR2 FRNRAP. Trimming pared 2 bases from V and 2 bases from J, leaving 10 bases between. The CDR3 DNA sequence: TGTGCTAGTGGTTTGTTGGTGGGAGCCTACAATGAGCAGTTCTTC. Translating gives CASGLLVGAYNEQFF.

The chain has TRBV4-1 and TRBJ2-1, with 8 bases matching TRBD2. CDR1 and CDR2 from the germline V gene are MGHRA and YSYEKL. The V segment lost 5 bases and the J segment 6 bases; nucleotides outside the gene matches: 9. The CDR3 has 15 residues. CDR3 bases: TGCGCCAGCAGCAGTCCGGGACTAGTGAGCAATGAGCAGTTCTTC. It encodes CASSSPGLVSNEQFF.

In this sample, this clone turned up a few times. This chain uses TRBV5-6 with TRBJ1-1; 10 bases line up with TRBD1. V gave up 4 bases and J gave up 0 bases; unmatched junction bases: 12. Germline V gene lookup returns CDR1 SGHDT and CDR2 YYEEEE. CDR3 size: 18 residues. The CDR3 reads CASSPWTQGQGMNTEAFF. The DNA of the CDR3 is TGTGCCAGCAGCCCGTGGACCCAGGGACAGGGGATGAACACTGAAGCTTTCTTT. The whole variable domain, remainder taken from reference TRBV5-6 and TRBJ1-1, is DAGVTQSPTHLIKTRGQQVTLRCSPKSGHDTVSWYQQALGQGPQFIFQYYEEEERQRGNFPDRFSGHQFPNYSSELNVNALLLGDSALYLCASSPWTQGQGMNTEAFFGQGTRLTVV.